This T cell receptor (beta chain) is drawn from a study of T cells of healthy individuals (dated by TCRdb to between 2017 and 2018). Preparation of the library involved 5' RACE. For sequencing, an Illumina MiSeq was employed. The public sequencing data were trimmed at Q25 with fastp and processed into clonotypes with MiXCR by TCRdb, which kept only in-frame beta chains. Rows with one shared CDR3 protein collapse into an entry with the most common genes and DNA. This sample gives tens of thousands of distinct CDR3 sequences in total; 15% to 20% of them show up just once. Together, the top ten hold 4% to 5% of the sample. The germline ends are 19 bases apart after V is trimmed by 4 bases and J by 0 bases. The CDR3 covers 17 residues, taking in both the cysteine and the phenylalanine. The CDR3 DNA has 51 bases and is translated from base 1. CDR1 and CDR2 (SGHDT, YYEEEE) derive from the germline V gene.

This clonotype was observed a handful of times. No cognate antigen has been identified for it. One base away lies a much larger clone, so this may be a sequencing read error. The clonotype was recovered from a human donor in good health. The chain is assembled from TRBV5-6 and TRBJ1-2; the D gene is perhaps TRBD1, on 6 matching bases. This receptor has the CDR3 CASSREGRGPPNYGYTF. In nucleotides, the sequence is TGTGCCAGCAGCCGGGAGGGCAGGGGACCTCCTAACTATGGCTACACCTTC.